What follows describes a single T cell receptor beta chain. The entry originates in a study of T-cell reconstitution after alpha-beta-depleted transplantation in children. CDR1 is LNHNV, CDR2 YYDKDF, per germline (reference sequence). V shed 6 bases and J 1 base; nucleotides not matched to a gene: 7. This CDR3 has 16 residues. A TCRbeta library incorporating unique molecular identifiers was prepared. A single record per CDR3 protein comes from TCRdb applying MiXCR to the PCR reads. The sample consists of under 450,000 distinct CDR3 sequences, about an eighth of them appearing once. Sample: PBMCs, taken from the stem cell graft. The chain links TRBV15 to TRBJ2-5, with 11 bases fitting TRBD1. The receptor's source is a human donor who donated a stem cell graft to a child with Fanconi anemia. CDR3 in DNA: TGTGCCACCAGATTTTCCGGGACAGGGGGCCAAGAGACCCAGTACTTC. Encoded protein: CATRFSGTGGQETQYF.